A single sample gave rise to the 28 T cell receptor beta chains below, sequenced in a study of T cell clones after liver transplantation. This table comes from immunoSEQ multiplex PCR, and its TCRdb copy is limited to in-frame clones, with some not included. The sample gives nearly 15,000 clones, roughly 91% of which show up once; less than 60% is in the top ten. The material sequenced was CD8+ T cells from blood, taken before liver transplant. These receptors all stem from a human donor who received a liver transplant.

V is TRBV2 and J is TRBJ2-1; D uncertain. V shed 6 bases and J shed 3 bases, with 6 bases lying between them. This CDR3 contains 12 residues. The V gene's germline CDR1 is SNHLY and CDR2 FYNNEI. CDR3 amino acids: CASRASYNEQFF. CDR3 bases: TGTGCCAGCAGAGCTAGCTACAATGAGCAGTTCTTC.

CDR3 in DNA: TGTGCCAGCAGCTCCCCCGGGACGGAGCTTTTTAACTATGGCTACACCTTC. Its translation: CASSSPGTELFNYGYTF. The gene calls are TRBV7-2 and TRBJ1-2, with a weak D call TRBD1 (5 bases). Trimming removed 4 bases at V and 1 base at J, with 19 bases between. Looked up from germline, CDR1 is SGHTA and CDR2 is FQGNSA. This CDR3 is 17 amino acids long.

This clone was counted a few times. The DNA for the CDR3 is TGTGCCAGCAGTGAAAATCCTGACGGAGCTTTCTTT. Its protein is CASSENPDGAFF. This chain links TRBV6-1 with TRBJ1-1; D unclear. This CDR3 spans 12 amino acids. Germline V CDR1 and CDR2: MNHNS, SASEGT. Trimming stripped 2 bases from V and 10 bases from J, with 11 bases between.

The J gene is TRBJ2-1, the V gene TRBV6-1, with D tentatively TRBD2 (5 bases). The germline V gene encodes CDR1 MNHNS and CDR2 SASEGT. This CDR3 is 16 amino acids long. V dropped 2 bases and J dropped 1 base, with 12 bases sitting between them. The CDR3 sequence: CASSEWASSSYNEQFF. As DNA, the CDR3 is TGTGCCAGCAGTGAATGGGCTAGCTCATCCTACAATGAGCAGTTCTTC.

The V and J genes are TRBV19 and TRBJ1-5, with 7 positions matching TRBD1. J lost 4 bases, V lost 2 bases, and 2 bases had no gene match. CDR1 is LNHDA, CDR2 SQIVND, per germline (reference sequence). This CDR3 spans 14 amino acids. The CDR3 bases are TGTGCCAGTAGTATACGGGACAGTAATCAGCCCCAGCATTTT. Translated: CASSIRDSNQPQHF. The full variable domain, with the rest looked up from reference TRBV19 and TRBJ1-5, is DGGITQSPKYLFRKEGQNVTLSCEQNLNHDAMYWYRQDPGQGLRLIYYSQIVNDFQKGDIAEGYSVSREKKESFPLTVTSAQKNPTAFYLCASSIRDSNQPQHFGDGTRLSIL.

The chain combines TRBV7-6 with TRBJ2-2, with D hard to call. V lost 4 bases to trimming and J lost 4 bases, with 13 bases between them. This CDR3 spans 15 amino acids. The germline V gene has CDR1 SGHVS and CDR2 FNYEAQ. The CDR3 bases are TGTGCCAGCAGCTCGTCGGCTCTGGGCACCGGGGAGCTGTTTTTT. Protein: CASSSSALGTGELFF.

The chain joins TRBV21-1 to TRBJ2-3; the DNA was not used to check the table's D call, TRBD2. TRBV21-1 is labeled a pseudogene. The CDR3 runs to 17 residues. Written as DNA, the CDR3 is TGTGCCAGCAGCGGACCCGGGAAGAAAACACTCACAGATACGCAGTATTTT. This codes for CASSGPGKKTLTDTQYF.

V gene TRBV30 combines with J gene TRBJ2-1; D possibly corresponds to TRBD2 (6 bases). CDR1 and CDR2 (germline): GTSNPN, SVGIG (reference sequence). The V end lost 7 bases, the J end lost 4 bases, and 11 bases lay between the germline ends. The CDR3 covers 12 residues. For the CDR3, the DNA is TGTGCCTCCGCGACTAGGTACAATGAGCAGTTCTTC. This codes for CASATRYNEQFF. The whole variable domain, filled in from reference TRBV30 and TRBJ2-1, reads SQTIHQWPATLVQPVGSPLSLECTVEGTSNPNLYWYRQAAGRGLQLLFYSVGIGQISSEVPQNLSASRPQDRQFILSSKKLLLSDSGFYLCASATRYNEQFFGPGTRLTVL.

This chain uses TRBV5-4 with TRBJ1-4; D perhaps matches TRBD1 (5 bases). The CDR3 runs to 15 residues. Germline assignment: CDR1 SGHNT and CDR2 YYREEE (reference sequence). The V and J ends lost 0 bases and 7 bases respectively, with 13 bases between them. The CDR3 spells CASSLVGGGVEKLFF. The DNA for the CDR3 is TGTGCCAGCAGCTTGGTGGGGGGAGGTGTTGAAAAACTGTTTTTT. The complete variable domain, with remaining parts taken from reference TRBV5-4 and TRBJ1-4, reads ETGVTQSPTHLIKTRGQQVTLRCSSQSGHNTVSWYQQALGQGPQFIFQYYREEENGRGNFPPRFSGLQFPNYSSELNVNALELDDSALYLCASSLVGGGVEKLFFGSGTQLSVL.

The chain's CDR3 is CASSGRWTYTEAFF. CDR3 nucleotides: TGTGCCAGCAGTGGTCGTTGGACGTACACTGAAGCTTTCTTT. The chain couples TRBV6-1 to TRBJ1-1; D unresolved. CDR1 is MNHNS and CDR2 is SASEGT in the germline V gene. The V and J ends lost 4 bases and 3 bases respectively, with 12 bases between them. The CDR3 is made up of 14 amino acids.

CDR3 bases: TGTGCCAGCTCAAGACTGGCCCAGGTCAATGAAAAACTGTTTTTT. This translates into CASSRLAQVNEKLFF. This sequence joins TRBV27 and TRBJ1-4; D gene ambiguous. The CDR3 covers 15 residues. With 8 bases removed from V and 5 bases from J, the gap between germline ends came to 18 bases. Germline CDR1 MNHEY, CDR2 SMNVEV (reference sequence).

This chain uses TRBV5-1 with TRBJ1-1, with a weak D call TRBD1 (6 bases). V lost 4 bases and J lost 6, with 13 bases in between. This CDR3 contains 13 residues. Looked up from germline, CDR1 is SGHRS and CDR2 is YFSETQ. As DNA, the CDR3 is TGCGCCAGCAGCCCGGGGACAACCTCTGAAGCTTTCTTT. Translating it yields CASSPGTTSEAFF.

The chain is built from TRBV5-6 and TRBJ2-7; D is possibly TRBD1 or TRBD2 (5 bases each). CDR1 and CDR2 (germline): SGHDT, YYEEEE. The V gene lost 4 bases and the J gene lost 6 bases, with 17 bases spanning the gap. The CDR3 runs to 14 residues. DNA of the CDR3: TGTGCCAGCAGCCCTGGGACCGAGCGCGGCGAGCAGTACTTC. Residues: CASSPGTERGEQYF.

This chain joins TRBV10-3 and TRBJ2-7; 11 bases match TRBD2. The CDR3 totals 13 residues. The germline V gene has CDR1 ENHRY and CDR2 SYGVKD. V was clipped by 6 bases and J by 6 bases; unmatched bases: 4. CDR3 residues: CAISLGLAVEQYF. The CDR3, as DNA: TGTGCCATCAGCTTGGGACTAGCGGTCGAGCAGTACTTC.

V and J are TRBV27 and TRBJ2-1, with D uncertain. V was pared by 6 bases and J by 3 bases, with 12 bases between. Germline V gene lookup returns CDR1 MNHEY and CDR2 SMNVEV (reference sequence). The CDR3 has 14 residues. The CDR3 sequence is CASRLNPGYNEQFF. In nucleotides, the CDR3 is TGTGCCAGCAGACTCAATCCCGGCTACAATGAGCAGTTCTTC.

V usage is TRBV29-1 and J usage is TRBJ2-7; tentatively, D is TRBD1 (6 bases). Trimming took off 6 bases at V and 4 bases at J, with 10 bases between the two ends. In germline, CDR1 is SQVTM, CDR2 ANQGSEA. This CDR3 has 11 amino acids. CDR3 sequence: CSVTQGYEQYF. DNA for the CDR3: TGCAGCGTCACACAGGGTTACGAGCAGTACTTC.

The chain joins TRBV19 to TRBJ2-1, with 7 bases identical to TRBD2. The V and J ends lost 1 base and 0 bases, in that order; junction bases with no gene match: 3. In germline, CDR1 is LNHDA, CDR2 SQIVND (reference sequence). The CDR3 has 16 amino acids. CDR3 nucleotide sequence: TGTGCCAGTAGTATAGTGGGCGGGAGCTCCTACAATGAGCAGTTCTTC. It codes for CASSIVGGSSYNEQFF.

The chain is built from TRBV29-1 and TRBJ2-7; 7 bases are shared with TRBD2. The V and J ends lost 5 bases and 3 bases, in that order; junction bases with no gene match: 7. Germline V CDR1 and CDR2: SQVTM, ANQGSEA. The CDR3 loop spans 13 amino acids. In DNA form, the CDR3 reads TGCAGCGTTCTAGGGAGGGCTAACTACGAGCAGTACTTC. Protein sequence: CSVLGRANYEQYF.

This clone is deemed large. The chain couples TRBV27 to TRBJ1-5; 7 nucleotides line up with TRBD1. Germline CDR1 and CDR2: MNHEY and SMNVEV (reference sequence). Losses at the gene ends were 0 bases for V and 11 bases for J; bases not matched to a gene: 7. The CDR3 length is 14 residues. DNA for the CDR3: TGTGCCAGCAGTTTATCACAGGGGTTGGGGGCCCAGCATTTT. Its translation is CASSLSQGLGAQHF.

The chain employs TRBV15 and TRBJ1-1; D uncertain. The CDR3 is 14 amino acids. The V and J ends lost 8 bases and 3 bases respectively, with 16 bases between them. Germline V lookup: CDR1 LNHNV, CDR2 YYDKDF (reference sequence). This chain's CDR3 is CATWEGYGDTEAFF. CDR3 DNA: TGTGCCACCTGGGAGGGATACGGGGACACTGAAGCTTTCTTT.

The chain joins TRBV6-4 to TRBJ2-7; 10 bases match TRBD2. This CDR3 comprises 20 residues. Germline V gene sequence: CDR1 MRHNA, CDR2 SNTAGT. Trimming at V came to 0 bases and at J to 1 base, leaving 15 bases not matched to a gene. The CDR3 reads CASSDSLLGPLAGESYEQYF. CDR3 bases: TGTGCCAGCAGTGACTCCCTCTTGGGTCCGCTAGCGGGAGAGTCCTACGAGCAGTACTTC.

This chain joins TRBV7-9 and TRBJ1-2; D call uncertain. V was trimmed by 4 bases and J by 1 base, leaving 10 bases between them. This CDR3 spans 14 amino acids. CDR1 is SEHNR, CDR2 FQNEAQ, per germline (reference sequence). The CDR3 spells CASSSDTSNYGYTF. The DNA of the CDR3 is TGTGCCAGCAGCTCCGATACAAGTAACTATGGCTACACCTTC.

This clone was detected only once. V and J are TRBV6-1 and TRBJ1-2; D is perhaps TRBD1 (5 bases). There are 14 residues in the CDR3. From germline, CDR1 is MNHNS and CDR2 SASEGT. V was pared by 2 bases and J by 5 bases, with 12 bases between. This chain's CDR3 is CASSEIGTGYGYTF. CDR3 in DNA: TGTGCCAGCAGTGAAATTGGGACGGGATATGGCTACACCTTC.

This clone came up once. The chain is built from TRBV9 and TRBJ2-2, with 12 bases aligning to TRBD2. The V gene end was trimmed by 4 bases and the J gene end by 4 bases; junction bases not matched to a gene: 11. The CDR3 spans 18 residues. The V gene's germline CDR1 is SGDLS and CDR2 YYNGEE. CDR3 nucleotides: TGTGCCAGCAGCCTGACTAGCGGGAGTAGTCCGAGCACCGGGGAGCTGTTTTTT. It codes for CASSLTSGSSPSTGELFF.

The genes are TRBV4-1 and TRBJ2-1, with TRBD2 matching over 13 bases. Trimming at V came to 1 base and at J to 10 bases, leaving 1 base not matched to a gene. CDR3 length: 14 amino acids. Looked up from germline, CDR1 is MGHRA and CDR2 is YSYEKL. This CDR3 is CASSQGTSGREQFF. Here the CDR3 DNA reads TGCGCCAGCAGCCAAGGGACTAGCGGGAGAGAGCAGTTCTTC.

The V gene is TRBV28, the J gene TRBJ2-1; tentatively, D is TRBD2 (6 bases). Germline V gene data show CDR1 as MDHEN and CDR2 as SYDVKM. The CDR3 runs 13 residues. The V end was cut by 8 bases, the J end by 7 bases, with 15 bases between. The CDR3 region is CASQSGGLNEQFF. The CDR3 DNA sequence: TGTGCCAGCCAGTCCGGGGGACTGAATGAGCAGTTCTTC.

This clone was seen just once. The chain couples TRBV18 to TRBJ2-1; the D gene could be TRBD1 or TRBD2 (5 bases each). The CDR3 contains 14 residues. Germline loops: CDR1 KGHSH, CDR2 LQKENI. Trimming took off 4 bases at V and 4 bases at J, with 11 bases between the two ends. The CDR3 spells CASSQRDGYNEQFF. The CDR3 nucleotides are TGTGCCAGCTCACAGAGGGACGGTTACAATGAGCAGTTCTTC.

The gene calls are TRBV13 and TRBJ2-7; D is perhaps TRBD1 or TRBD2 (5 bases each). Germline CDR1 PRHDT, CDR2 FYEKMQ (reference sequence). Trimming stripped 5 bases from V and 4 bases from J, with 18 bases between. This CDR3 is 15 amino acids long. The DNA of the CDR3 is TGTGCCAGCAGCACAACAGTCACGAGGGGTTACGAGCAGTACTTC. Amino acids: CASSTTVTRGYEQYF.